This T cell receptor beta chain is from a study of cytomegalovirus exposure and HLA in healthy donors. Study-wide findings and caveats: The majority of TCR sequences were rare, yet some public TCRs appeared in many donors. For most TCR beta V segments, an earlier analysis put the productive rate at about 90% or about 30% of the time. Immune exposure data for these donors was limited to CMV serostatus.

The PCR was carried out with 60 Vbeta primers and 13 Jbeta primers. The protocol was immunoSEQ multiplex PCR, while the TCRdb copy is restricted to in-frame clones and leaves out a portion. The sample lists approximately 220,000 clones; roughly 83% were seen once. This clone is a singleton in its sample. Its antigen is undetermined. The germline gives CDR1 MDHEN, CDR2 SYDVKM. The V end was cut by 3 bases, the J end by 2 bases, with 19 bases between. This CDR3 is built from 17 residues. This chain connects TRBV28 to TRBJ2-5; TRBD2 might be the D (6 bases). The origin of this receptor is a boy aged 2 to 10 in good health and CMV-seronegative. Material: PBMCs. The CDR3 sequence: CASSFPRPSSEQETQYF. The CDR3 DNA reads TGTGCCAGCAGTTTTCCCCGCCCCTCTAGCGAGCAAGAGACCCAGTACTTC.